These T cell receptor beta chains were read from a single sample in a study of identical twins. TCRdb re-analysed the 5' RACE reads in MiXCR, keeping a single row per CDR3 protein. The sample consists of 450,000 or so distinct CDR3 sequences, 20% to 30% of them appearing once. In addition, the sample was reused for a study of T cells expressing NK-cell markers.

Sequencing input: CD4+ T cells sorted from blood. These receptor sequences come from a woman aged 18-29 years in good health. The CDR3 runs from the conserved cysteine through the conserved F or W. A D gene is named only where the DNA matches it firmly. Where a row states a size, it is once, few, many or the class of an expanded clone; other rows omit it.

V: TRBV24-1
D: TRBD2
J: TRBJ2-1
size: .
DNA: TGTGCCACCAGTGGGACTAGCGGGGGGCGGCAGTTCTTC
CDR3: CATSGTSGGRQFF

V: TRBV20-1
D: TRBD1
J: TRBJ1-2
size: .
DNA: TGCAGTGCGATGAGGGGACAGGGGGCATATGGCTACACCTTC
CDR3: CSAMRGQGAYGYTF

V: TRBV6-5
D: .
J: TRBJ2-1
size: .
DNA: TGTGCCAGCATTAGAGGTTTGGGGTATTACAATGAGCAGTTCTTC
CDR3: CASIRGLGYYNEQFF

V: TRBV3-1
D: .
J: TRBJ2-5
size: .
DNA: TGTGCCAGCAGCCAAGAGGGCAGGGACCAGTACTTC
CDR3: CASSQEGRDQYF

V: TRBV10-2
D: TRBD2
J: TRBJ2-2
size: .
DNA: TGCGCCAGCAGGACTAGCGGGAGGACCAGTAACACCGGGGAGCTGTTTTTT
CDR3: CASRTSGRTSNTGELFF

V: TRBV9
D: .
J: TRBJ2-2
size: few
DNA: TGTGCCAGCAGCGTAGAGGGTGATGTCGGGGAGCTGTTTTTT
CDR3: CASSVEGDVGELFF

V: TRBV25-1
D: .
J: TRBJ2-7
size: few
DNA: TGTGCCAGCAGTTCACCCCCCGGGGAAGCGGACTACGAGCAGTACTTC
CDR3: CASSSPPGEADYEQYF

V: TRBV7-2
D: .
J: TRBJ2-6
size: .
DNA: TGTGCCAGCAGCATTCAGTCCCCCGGGGCCAACGTCCTGACTTTC
CDR3: CASSIQSPGANVLTF

V: TRBV6-1
D: .
J: TRBJ1-2
size: few
DNA: TGTGCCAGCACAAAGGAGTATGGCTACACCTTC
CDR3: CASTKEYGYTF

V: TRBV25-1
D: TRBD1
J: TRBJ1-4
size: few
DNA: TGTGCCAGCAGCGTAACAGGGGGGATCAGGACTAATGAAAAACTGTTTTTT
CDR3: CASSVTGGIRTNEKLFF

V: TRBV5-1
D: .
J: TRBJ2-1
size: .
DNA: TGCGCCAGCAGCACTCGACTAGTGGGAGAGCAGTTCTTC
CDR3: CASSTRLVGEQFF

V: TRBV6-5
D: .
J: TRBJ1-2
size: .
DNA: TGTGCCAGCAGTAGCTTCAGGGATGGCTACACCTTC
CDR3: CASSSFRDGYTF